A single sample is the source of the 10 T cell receptor beta chains below, sequenced in a study of shared clonotypes between healthy human individuals. Generated by immunoSEQ multiplex PCR, the TCRdb table keeps only in-frame clones and is missing some. The table has about 700,000 clones, about 91% seen once; the top ten hold about 24%. CD45RO-negative CD8 cells positively selected for CCR7 made up the naive population, which excluded terminally differentiated effector memory CD45RA+ cells. Sequencing was done on a sample of naive CD8+ T cells sorted from blood. These receptors originate from a man aged 30-40 years in good health.

This chain links TRBV27 with TRBJ2-3; 13 positions match TRBD2. The length of the CDR3 is 16 residues. Losses at the gene ends were 7 bases for V and 10 bases for J; bases not matched to a gene: 14. CDR1 is MNHEY and CDR2 is SMNVEV in the germline V gene (reference sequence). The CDR3: CASTPTSGRASRAQYF. Written as DNA, the CDR3 is TGTGCCAGCACACCAACTAGCGGGAGGGCCAGTAGAGCGCAGTATTTT.

The chain has TRBV29-1 and TRBJ1-1, with D possibly being TRBD1 (5 bases). The CDR3 is 13 residues long. Looked up from germline, CDR1 is SQVTM and CDR2 is ANQGSEA. V dropped 5 bases and J dropped 5 bases, with 15 bases sitting between them. DNA of the CDR3: TGCAGCGTTCCGGGGACCTCCAAAACTGAAGCTTTCTTT. Its translation: CSVPGTSKTEAFF.

This chain connects TRBV2 to TRBJ1-5, with TRBD1 identical over 7 bases. The CDR3 is made up of 11 amino acids. The V segment lost 6 bases and the J segment 13 bases; nucleotides outside the gene matches: 6. CDR1 is SNHLY and CDR2 is FYNNEI in the germline V gene. The CDR3 coding sequence is TGTGCCAGCAGCCGAGACAGGGTTCAGCATTTT. Translated: CASSRDRVQHF.

The genes are TRBV28 and TRBJ2-7; perhaps TRBD2 as D (6 bases). Trimming cost V 1 base and J 7 bases, with 11 bases left between them. The germline V gene encodes CDR1 MDHEN and CDR2 SYDVKM. The CDR3 runs 13 residues. Written as DNA, the CDR3 is TGTGCCAGCAGTTTATACCCCGGAGGGGAGCAGTACTTC. It codes for CASSLYPGGEQYF.

This chain links TRBV10-3 with TRBJ2-7; D is possibly TRBD2 (6 bases). The length of the CDR3 is 12 residues. The V gene lost 9 bases and the J gene lost 4 bases, with 13 bases spanning the gap. From germline, CDR1 is ENHRY and CDR2 SYGVKD. The CDR3, as DNA: TGTGCCATTATGACGGGACTTTACGAGCAGTACTTC. Translated: CAIMTGLYEQYF.

This chain joins TRBV29-1 and TRBJ2-1, with TRBD1 matching 7 bases. The CDR3 contains 13 residues. V shed 4 bases, J shed 2 bases, and the junction held 2 bases outside the gene matches. Germline V gene sequence: CDR1 SQVTM, CDR2 ANQGSEA. The CDR3 reads CSVVDRTYNEQFF. The CDR3 region has the DNA TGCAGCGTTGTGGACAGGACCTACAATGAGCAGTTCTTC.

The rearrangement uses TRBV5-1 and TRBJ2-7; 8 bases map to TRBD1. With 4 bases clipped from V and 2 bases from J, the junction kept 5 bases outside the gene matches. The CDR3 loop spans 14 amino acids. Germline V gives CDR1 SGHRS, CDR2 YFSETQ. The CDR3 DNA follows: TGCGCCAGCAGCCCGGGACAGGAAGCCTACGAGCAGTACTTC. Protein: CASSPGQEAYEQYF.

V gene TRBV5-1 combines with J gene TRBJ2-5; 11 bases match TRBD1. Germline V CDR1 and CDR2: SGHRS, YFSETQ. This CDR3 comprises 18 residues. With 3 bases clipped from V and 5 bases from J, the junction kept 15 bases outside the gene matches. CDR3 bases: TGCGCCAGCAGCTGGACAGGGGGCGCCGGGTTGTCCGTCGAGACCCAGTACTTC. Its translation: CASSWTGGAGLSVETQYF.

The chain joins TRBV5-4 to TRBJ2-3; D remains unclear. Germline CDR1 is SGHNT and CDR2 is YYREEE (reference sequence). The CDR3 is 15 amino acids. Trimming left V 4 bases short and J 1 base short, with 13 bases between. The CDR3 DNA follows: TGTGCCAGCAGCGGCCTGGAGTATGGCACAGATACGCAGTATTTT. This codes for CASSGLEYGTDTQYF.

The chain has TRBV27 and TRBJ2-3; 8 nucleotides agree with TRBD1. CDR1 MNHEY and CDR2 SMNVEV come from the germline V gene (reference sequence). J lost 5 bases, V lost 5 bases, and 12 bases had no gene match. CDR3 length: 16 amino acids. CDR3 amino acids: CASSARTGWPGDTQYF. The CDR3 DNA sequence: TGTGCCAGCAGTGCAAGGACAGGGTGGCCGGGAGATACGCAGTATTTT.